These 6 T cell receptor beta chains originate from one sample sequenced in a study of tumor-infiltrating lymphocytes in primary liver carcinoma. The authors took blood RNA from unsorted whole blood and also extracted germline DNA. TCR beta cDNA was made from 400 to 500 ng total RNA with a constant-region primer. It was through three nested multiplex PCR rounds of slightly modified ARM-PCR that TCR beta libraries arose. Use of TRBV1-TRBV30 forward primers with a C-beta reverse primer characterized the first two PCR rounds, which lasted about 11 cycles each. TCRdb processed the multiplex PCR reads anew with MiXCR; each CDR3 protein has one entry. The sample has about 200,000 distinct CDR3 sequences, 65% seen once. The material sequenced was peripheral blood. Source of these receptors: a woman aged 55-70 years with primary liver carcinoma and hepatitis B virus infection.

On this clonotype: One junction end does not reproduce the germline sequence, and a read error may be involved. This chain uses TRBV29-1 with TRBJ1-4; D may be TRBD1 (5 bases). The germline V gene has CDR1 SQVTM and CDR2 ANQGSEA. CDR3 size: 14 residues. The CDR3 spells CSVKGFATNEKLFF. As DNA, the CDR3 is TGCAGCGTCAAGGGGTTTGCAACTAACGAAAAACTGTTTTTT.

On this clonotype: In this CDR3 the conserved last residue, phenylalanine or tryptophan, is missing, so a read error is likely. This chain uses TRBV6-5 with TRBJ2-7; 9 nucleotides align to TRBD1. Germline V CDR1 and CDR2: MNHEY, SVGAGI. This CDR3 region has 15 residues. The CDR3: CASSLNRGRLYGQYI. CDR3 DNA: TGTGCCAGCAGCCTTAACAGGGGGCGCTTATACGGGCAGTACATC.

In regard to this clonotype: The junction departs from germline at one end; a sequencing error may be responsible. The chain uses TRBV12-3 or TRBV12-4 and TRBJ2-3, with TRBD2 matching 9 bases. There are 17 residues in the CDR3. The CDR3 loop reads CARSFGGTSRSRDTQYF. The CDR3 DNA reads TGTGCCAGAAGTTTTGGGGGGACTAGCCGAAGCAGAGATACGCAGTATTTT.

This clonotype was observed at least ten times. V usage is TRBV5-1 and J usage is TRBJ2-1; D possibly corresponds to TRBD2 (6 bases). V lost 1 base to trimming and J lost 8 bases, with 16 bases between them. Germline loops: CDR1 SGHRS, CDR2 YFSETQ. This CDR3 has 15 amino acids. The CDR3 DNA reads as TGCGCCAGCAGCTTGTGGCGGGGAAGAGGCGATGAGCAGTTCTTC. Translated: CASSLWRGRGDEQFF.

As concerns this clonotype: A much bigger clone sits one base away, suggesting this may be a read error. This chain uses TRBV6-6 with TRBJ1-1, with 8 nucleotides matching TRBD1. The germline V gene has CDR1 MNHNY and CDR2 SVGAGI (reference sequence). V lost 5 bases, J lost 0 bases, and 8 bases stayed unmatched. The CDR3 runs to 16 residues. The CDR3 region has the DNA TGTGCCAGCAGTCTCGGAAGGACAGGGATGAACACTGAAGCTTTCTTT. Residues: CASSLGRTGMNTEAFF.

This clonotype was observed once. A much larger clone lies one base from this, so it may be a read error. The CDR3 loop is CASSLLWPGGPNEQFF. In DNA, the CDR3 is TGTGCCAGCAGTCTGTTATGGCCGGGAGGGCCTAATGAGCAGTTCTTC. This chain connects TRBV28 to TRBJ2-1, with TRBD2 matching over 8 bases. CDR3 length: 16 amino acids. CDR1 and CDR2 (germline): MDHEN, SYDVKM. V shed 5 bases, J shed 7 bases, and the junction held 13 bases outside the gene matches.